These 27 T cell receptor beta chains were all obtained from the same sample, sequenced in a study of long-term antiretroviral therapy in people with HIV. The run of the v3.0 immunoSEQ assay was at survey level. The method was immunoSEQ multiplex PCR; TCRdb's version includes in-frame clones alone and lacks a portion of them. The sample consists of 15,000 to 20,000 clones, around 82% of them appearing once. The sequenced sample was unsorted PBMCs, obtained 0.1 years before starting antiretroviral therapy. These receptors originate from a man aged 18-30 years with HIV.

For the CDR3, the DNA is TGTGCCAGCAGCCCGGGACAGGGGTTAACCTACGAGCAGTACTTC. Translating gives CASSPGQGLTYEQYF. The V and J genes are TRBV7-2 and TRBJ2-7, with 10 bases lining up with TRBD1. J gave up 2 bases and V 5 bases, and 6 bases lay outside the gene matches. Germline V gene sequence: CDR1 SGHTA, CDR2 FQGNSA. The length of the CDR3 is 15 residues.

V gene TRBV27 combines with J gene TRBJ1-5, with D uncertain. Germline values: CDR1 MNHEY, CDR2 SMNVEV (reference sequence). The CDR3 contains 13 residues. V lost 4 bases and J lost 4, with 8 bases in between. DNA for the CDR3: TGTGCCAGCAGTTGGAGTGTAAATCAGCCCCAGCATTTT. Translation gives CASSWSVNQPQHF.

The rearrangement links TRBV6-5 to TRBJ2-7; unclear D gene. The CDR3 contains 13 residues. With 3 bases removed from V and 1 base from J, the gap between germline ends came to 7 bases. CDR1 and CDR2 (germline): MNHEY, SVGAGI. The chain's CDR3 is CASSYRLSYEQYF. DNA of the CDR3: TGTGCCAGCAGTTATCGGCTTTCCTACGAGCAGTACTTC.

J is TRBJ1-4 and V is TRBV19; D may be TRBD1 (6 bases). The CDR3 loop spans 12 amino acids. In germline, CDR1 is LNHDA, CDR2 SQIVND (reference sequence). The ends were cut back, 5 bases at V and 8 bases at J, with 9 bases in the middle. Written as DNA, the CDR3 is TGTGCCAGTAGTCCTGACAGGGAAAAACTGTTTTTT. Protein: CASSPDREKLFF.

The table lists this clone with a few counts. The chain has TRBV11-2 and TRBJ1-6, with D hard to call. CDR1 and CDR2 (germline): SGHAT, FQNNGV. The ends were cut back, 0 bases at V and 7 bases at J, with 4 bases in the middle. This CDR3 region has 13 residues. As DNA, the CDR3 is TGTGCCAGCAGCTTAGACCCGAATTCACCCCTCCACTTT. Protein: CASSLDPNSPLHF.

The chain joins TRBV27 to TRBJ2-7; no definite D call. CDR1 and CDR2 from the germline V gene are MNHEY and SMNVEV (reference sequence). This CDR3 comprises 13 residues. V was pared by 3 bases and J by 2 bases, with 8 bases between. The CDR3: CASSFGPTYEQYF. As DNA, the CDR3 is TGTGCCAGCAGTTTTGGCCCAACCTACGAGCAGTACTTC.

This chain uses TRBV9 with TRBJ1-4; D ambiguous. V lost 3 bases and J lost 7, with 10 bases in between. The germline gives CDR1 SGDLS, CDR2 YYNGEE. CDR3 length equals 13 residues. CDR3 nucleotides: TGTGCCAGCAGCGACGGGCGGCGTGAAAAACTGTTTTTT. Its translation is CASSDGRREKLFF. The entire variable domain, with the rest obtained from reference TRBV9 and TRBJ1-4, is as follows: DSGVTQTPKHLITATGQRVTLRCSPRSGDLSVYWYQQSLDQGLQFLIQYYNGEERAKGNILERFSAQQFPDLHSELNLSSLELGDSALYFCASSDGRREKLFFGSGTQLSVL.

Only a few counts were recorded for this clone. V usage is TRBV6-4 and J usage is TRBJ2-2; D is possibly TRBD1 or TRBD2 (5 bases each). Germline CDR1 and CDR2: MRHNA and SNTAGT. V shed 2 bases and J shed 1 base, with 5 bases lying between them. The length of the CDR3 is 14 residues. The CDR3 here is CASSDGGNTGELFF. CDR3 in DNA: TGTGCCAGCAGTGACGGGGGGAACACCGGGGAGCTGTTTTTT.

A single count supports this clone. The chain couples TRBV2 to TRBJ1-6; D is unclear. Germline V lookup: CDR1 SNHLY, CDR2 FYNNEI. There are 16 residues in the CDR3. V gave up 3 bases and J gave up 9 bases, with 18 bases separating them. The CDR3 sequence is CASSDRSAGMGSPLHF. In DNA, the CDR3 is TGTGCCAGCAGTGATAGGTCCGCGGGTATGGGTTCACCCCTCCACTTT. The whole variable domain, remainder taken from reference TRBV2 and TRBJ1-6, is EPEVTQTPSHQVTQMGQEVILRCVPISNHLYFYWYRQILGQKVEFLVSFYNNEISEKSEIFDDQFSVERPDGSNFTLKIRSTKLEDSAMYFCASSDRSAGMGSPLHFGNGTRLTVT.

The chain recombines TRBV5-6 with TRBJ1-6; D may be TRBD1 (5 bases). Trimming shortened V by 3 bases and J by 7 bases, and 8 bases separated the two germline ends. This CDR3 comprises 13 residues. CDR1 and CDR2 (germline): SGHDT, YYEEEE. The CDR3 loop is CASSWRQNSPLHF. CDR3 bases: TGTGCCAGCAGCTGGAGACAGAATTCACCCCTCCACTTT.

This rearrangement joins TRBV7-3 to TRBJ2-5; D could derive from TRBD1 or TRBD2 (6 bases each). Germline CDR1 SGHTA, CDR2 FQGTGA. V shed 5 bases and J shed 3 bases, with 16 bases lying between them. The CDR3 runs 15 residues. CDR3 amino acids: CASSPQPGAKETQYF. In DNA, the CDR3 is TGTGCCAGCAGCCCCCAGCCGGGGGCCAAAGAGACCCAGTACTTC.

The chain has TRBV4-2 and TRBJ1-2; the D gene is possibly TRBD1 (6 bases). The V and J ends lost 5 bases and 0 bases respectively, with 16 bases between them. This CDR3 is built from 16 residues. Germline CDR1 LGHNA, CDR2 YNFKEQ. DNA for the CDR3: TGTGCCAGCAGCTCGGGACATGATTATTCTAACTATGGCTACACCTTC. Translated, it gives CASSSGHDYSNYGYTF.

J is TRBJ1-5 and V is TRBV28, with D possibly TRBD1 on 5 matching bases. Germline V gene sequence: CDR1 MDHEN, CDR2 SYDVKM. The length of the CDR3 is 16 residues. V lost 1 base, J lost 9 bases, and 19 bases lay in between. The CDR3 spells CASSLLSGWGGSPQHF. As DNA, the CDR3 is TGTGCCAGCAGTTTATTGTCAGGATGGGGGGGATCGCCCCAGCATTTT.

The gene calls are TRBV28 and TRBJ2-3, with a tentative D call TRBD2 (5 bases). CDR1 and CDR2 (germline): MDHEN, SYDVKM. CDR3 length: 13 residues. V gave up 4 bases and J gave up 5 bases, with 10 bases separating them. CDR3 sequence: CASSSPGLDTQYF. CDR3 DNA: TGTGCCAGCAGTTCCCCGGGATTAGATACGCAGTATTTT. The full variable domain, rest sourced from reference TRBV28 and TRBJ2-3, is DVKVTQSSRYLVKRTGEKVFLECVQDMDHENMFWYRQDPGLGLRLIYFSYDVKMKEKGDIPEGYSVSREKKERFSLILESASTNQTSMYLCASSSPGLDTQYFGPGTRLTVL.

In the case of this clone: The junction departs from germline at one end; a sequencing error may be responsible. This sequence joins TRBV4-3 and TRBJ2-7; D might be TRBD2 (7 bases). CDR1 and CDR2 from the germline V gene are LGHNA and YSLEER. The CDR3 sequence is 16 residues long. The CDR3 DNA sequence: TGCGCCAGCAGCCAAGGGAGAGGCGGGGGCTCCTCCGAGCAGTACTTC. Translation gives CASSQGRGGGSSEQYF.

This clone was recorded a few times. This chain links TRBV2 with TRBJ2-2; the D is unclear. The CDR3 is 14 amino acids. CDR1 is SNHLY and CDR2 is FYNNEI in the germline V gene. Deletions cut 10 bases from V and 10 bases from J, with 22 bases between. The CDR3 nucleotides are TGTGCCATCCGGCGAGGACCTATCGTCGTGGAGCTGTTTTTT. Its protein product is CAIRRGPIVVELFF. The full variable domain, with the rest looked up from reference TRBV2 and TRBJ2-2, is EPEVTQTPSHQVTQMGQEVILRCVPISNHLYFYWYRQILGQKVEFLVSFYNNEISEKSEIFDDQFSVERPDGSNFTLKIRSTKLEDSAMYFCAIRRGPIVVELFFGEGSRLTVL.

V gene TRBV19 combines with J gene TRBJ2-1; perhaps TRBD2 as D (5 bases). V lost 9 bases and J 3 bases, leaving 15 bases between the germline ends. This CDR3 is 14 amino acids long. Germline-derived CDR1 and CDR2 are LNHDA and SQIVND (reference sequence). CDR3 loop: CASTRRELYNEQFF. DNA for the CDR3: TGTGCCAGCACGCGACGGGAACTCTACAATGAGCAGTTCTTC.

The V gene is TRBV6-6, the J gene TRBJ1-1; D unclear. Germline CDR1 is MNHNY and CDR2 is SVGAGI (reference sequence). The CDR3 loop spans 11 amino acids. V lost 6 bases to trimming and J lost 4 bases, with 6 bases between them. As DNA, the CDR3 is TGTGCCAGCAGGGCAGTCACTGAAGCTTTCTTT. As protein: CASRAVTEAFF.

This clone was seen only a few times. The rearrangement uses TRBV25-1 and TRBJ2-2, with D perhaps matching TRBD2 (6 bases). This CDR3 region has 14 residues. Looked up from germline, CDR1 is MGHDK and CDR2 is SYGVNS. Between the trimmed V and J ends, which lost 6 bases and 1 base, there was a span of 9 bases. This CDR3 reads CASSGSGNTGELFF. In DNA form, the CDR3 reads TGTGCCAGCAGCGGGAGCGGGAACACCGGGGAGCTGTTTTTT. The full variable domain, rest sourced from reference TRBV25-1 and TRBJ2-2, is EADIYQTPRYLVIGTGKKITLECSQTMGHDKMYWYQQDPGMELHLIHYSYGVNSTEKGDLSSESTVSRIRTEHFPLTLESARPSHTSQYLCASSGSGNTGELFFGEGSRLTVL.

The CDR3, as DNA: TGTGCCAGCAGTGAATTACTCTTGGGGAAATCTGAAGCTTTCTTT. As protein: CASSELLLGKSEAFF. The chain carries TRBV25-1 and TRBJ1-1; D uncertain. The CDR3 is made up of 15 amino acids. The V end was cut by 1 base, the J end by 6 bases, with 15 bases between. Germline loops: CDR1 MGHDK, CDR2 SYGVNS. Drawing the rest from reference TRBV25-1 and TRBJ1-1, the complete variable domain is EADIYQTPRYLVIGTGKKITLECSQTMGHDKMYWYQQDPGMELHLIHYSYGVNSTEKGDLSSESTVSRIRTEHFPLTLESARPSHTSQYLCASSELLLGKSEAFFGQGTRLTVV.

The chain employs TRBV7-3 and TRBJ2-1, with 10 bases identical to TRBD2. J was trimmed by 7 bases and V by 5 bases; bases with no gene match: 8. Per the germline V gene, CDR1 is SGHTA and CDR2 is FQGTGA. This CDR3 spans 15 amino acids. The CDR3 DNA reads TGTGCCAGCAGCACCCATAGCGGGGGGCTTAATGAGCAGTTCTTC. This gives the protein CASSTHSGGLNEQFF.

The chain joins TRBV19 to TRBJ2-1; D remains unclear. CDR1 is LNHDA, CDR2 SQIVND, per germline (reference sequence). V lost 7 bases and J lost 2, with 12 bases in between. CDR3 length: 14 amino acids. This CDR3 is CASIPGGPYNEQFF. The CDR3 DNA follows: TGTGCCAGTATTCCCGGCGGCCCCTACAATGAGCAGTTCTTC.

V usage is TRBV7-1 and J usage is TRBJ1-6, with 10 positions matching TRBD1. TRBV7-1 is an ORF; its function is uncertain. With V trimmed by 8 bases and J by 6 bases, 10 bases remained unmatched. This CDR3 has 16 amino acids. For the CDR3, the DNA is TGTGCCAGCGGAAGTAAGGGGACAGGGGTTAATTCACCCCTCCACTTT. Encoded protein: CASGSKGTGVNSPLHF.

V usage is TRBV15 and J usage is TRBJ1-1; D is possibly TRBD1 (6 bases). Trimming cost V 2 bases and J 10 bases, with 17 bases left between them. CDR1 is LNHNV and CDR2 is YYDKDF in the germline V gene (reference sequence). The CDR3 is made up of 14 amino acids. Here the CDR3 reads CATSRTLEGHRAFF. The CDR3 DNA reads as TGTGCCACCAGCAGAACTCTTGAGGGACACAGAGCTTTCTTT.

The chain has TRBV5-1 and TRBJ2-3; 8 bases match TRBD2. This CDR3 contains 16 residues. From germline, CDR1 is SGHRS and CDR2 YFSETQ. The V segment lost 1 base and the J segment 5 bases; nucleotides outside the gene matches: 9. The CDR3 DNA reads TGCGCCAGCAGCTTGTTTGGGACGGGGGGGCAAGATACGCAGTATTTT. It specifies CASSLFGTGGQDTQYF.

The chain uses TRBV5-1 and TRBJ2-7; a weak D match, TRBD1 (5 bases). V was cut by 3 bases and J by 6 bases, with 13 bases left in between. Germline assignment: CDR1 SGHRS and CDR2 YFSETQ. The CDR3 loop spans 13 amino acids. Written as DNA, the CDR3 is TGCGCCAGCAGCTCGACAGACAAGGGCGAGCAGTACTTC. This codes for CASSSTDKGEQYF. The whole variable domain, remainder taken from reference TRBV5-1 and TRBJ2-7, is KAGVTQTPRYLIKTRGQQVTLSCSPISGHRSVSWYQQTPGQGLQFLFEYFSETQRNKGNFPGRFSGRQFSNSRSEMNVSTLELGDSALYLCASSSTDKGEQYFGPGTRLTVT.

The rearrangement joins TRBV5-4 to TRBJ2-3; D perhaps matches TRBD2 (7 bases). The germline gives CDR1 SGHNT, CDR2 YYREEE (reference sequence). This CDR3 is 16 amino acids long. V was cut by 3 bases and J by 2 bases, with 16 bases left in between. DNA for the CDR3: TGTGCCAGCAGCTGGGGGGGCAGGGGCCACACAGATACGCAGTATTTT. This encodes CASSWGGRGHTDTQYF. The variable domain in full, completed from reference TRBV5-4 and TRBJ2-3, reads ETGVTQSPTHLIKTRGQQVTLRCSSQSGHNTVSWYQQALGQGPQFIFQYYREEENGRGNFPPRFSGLQFPNYSSELNVNALELDDSALYLCASSWGGRGHTDTQYFGPGTRLTVL.